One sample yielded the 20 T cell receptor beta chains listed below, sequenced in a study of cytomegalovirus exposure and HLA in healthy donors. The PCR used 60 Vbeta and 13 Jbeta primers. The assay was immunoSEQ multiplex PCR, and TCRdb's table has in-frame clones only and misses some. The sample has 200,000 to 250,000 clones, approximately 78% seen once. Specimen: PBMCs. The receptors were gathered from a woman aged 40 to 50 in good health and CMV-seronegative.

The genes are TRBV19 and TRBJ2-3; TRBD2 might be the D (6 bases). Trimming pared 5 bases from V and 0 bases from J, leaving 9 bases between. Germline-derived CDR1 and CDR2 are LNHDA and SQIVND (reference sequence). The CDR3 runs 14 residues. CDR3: CASSASASTDTQYF. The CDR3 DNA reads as TGTGCCAGTAGTGCTAGCGCAAGCACAGATACGCAGTATTTT.

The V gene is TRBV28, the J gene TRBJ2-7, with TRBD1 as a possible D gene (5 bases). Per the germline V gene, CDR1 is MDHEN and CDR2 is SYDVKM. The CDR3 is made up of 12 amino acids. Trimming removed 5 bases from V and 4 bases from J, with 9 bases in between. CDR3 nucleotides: TGTGCCAGCAGTCCAGACAGTTACGAGCAGTACTTC. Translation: CASSPDSYEQYF.

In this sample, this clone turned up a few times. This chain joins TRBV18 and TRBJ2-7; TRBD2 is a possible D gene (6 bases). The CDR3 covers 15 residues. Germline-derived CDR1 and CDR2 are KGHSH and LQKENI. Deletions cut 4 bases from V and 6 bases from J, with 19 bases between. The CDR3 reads CASSRSGGTSGEQYF. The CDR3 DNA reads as TGTGCCAGCTCACGCAGTGGCGGGACTTCGGGCGAGCAGTACTTC.

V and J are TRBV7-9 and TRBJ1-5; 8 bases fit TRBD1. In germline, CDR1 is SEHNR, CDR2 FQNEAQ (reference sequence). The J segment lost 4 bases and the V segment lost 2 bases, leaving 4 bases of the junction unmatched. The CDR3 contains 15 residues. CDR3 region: CASSLTGTGNQPQHF. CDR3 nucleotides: TGTGCCAGCAGCTTAACCGGGACAGGAAATCAGCCCCAGCATTTT.

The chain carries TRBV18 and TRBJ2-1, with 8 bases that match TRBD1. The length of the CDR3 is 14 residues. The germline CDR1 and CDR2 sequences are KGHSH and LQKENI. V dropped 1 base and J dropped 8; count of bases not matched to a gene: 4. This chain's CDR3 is CASSPLTGADEQFF. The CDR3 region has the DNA TGTGCCAGCTCACCACTGACAGGGGCCGATGAGCAGTTCTTC.

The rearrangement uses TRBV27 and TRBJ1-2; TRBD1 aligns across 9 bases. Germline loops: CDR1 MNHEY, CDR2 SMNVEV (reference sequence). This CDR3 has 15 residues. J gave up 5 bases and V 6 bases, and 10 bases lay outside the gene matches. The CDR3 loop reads CASRLTRQGGYGYTF. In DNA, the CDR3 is TGTGCCAGCAGACTTACCCGACAGGGGGGGTATGGCTACACCTTC.

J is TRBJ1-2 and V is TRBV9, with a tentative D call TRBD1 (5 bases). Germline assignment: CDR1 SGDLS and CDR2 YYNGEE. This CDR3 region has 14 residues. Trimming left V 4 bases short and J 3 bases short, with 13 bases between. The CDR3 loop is CASSFGGGDYGYTF. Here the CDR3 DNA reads TGTGCCAGCAGCTTCGGCGGGGGGGACTATGGCTACACCTTC.

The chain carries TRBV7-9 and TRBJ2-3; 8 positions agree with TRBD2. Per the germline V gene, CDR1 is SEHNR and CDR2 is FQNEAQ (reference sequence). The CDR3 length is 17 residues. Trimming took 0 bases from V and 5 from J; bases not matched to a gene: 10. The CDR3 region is CASSLAPTGGPRDTQYF. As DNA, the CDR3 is TGTGCCAGCAGCTTAGCGCCGACGGGAGGGCCGAGAGATACGCAGTATTTT.

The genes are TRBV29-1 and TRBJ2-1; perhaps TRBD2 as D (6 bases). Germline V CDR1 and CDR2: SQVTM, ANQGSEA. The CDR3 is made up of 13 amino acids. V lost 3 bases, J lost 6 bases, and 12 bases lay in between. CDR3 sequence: CSVEGLFGNEQFF. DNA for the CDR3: TGCAGCGTTGAGGGACTCTTCGGCAATGAGCAGTTCTTC.

CDR3 bases: TGTGCCAGCAGCCAAGATCTAGGACAGCCCCAGCATTTT. It encodes CASSQDLGQPQHF. The chain has TRBV14 and TRBJ1-5, with no clear D. V gave up 0 bases and J gave up 7 bases, with 7 bases separating them. CDR1 and CDR2 (germline): SGHDN, FVKESK. The CDR3 is 13 amino acids.

CDR3 in amino acids: CASSESRFYEQYF. The CDR3 bases are TGTGCCAGCAGTGAAAGCAGGTTCTACGAGCAGTACTTC. The chain combines TRBV6-1 with TRBJ2-7; D unclear. Germline V gene sequence: CDR1 MNHNS, CDR2 SASEGT. The CDR3 spans 13 residues. Trimming shortened V by 2 bases and J by 3 bases, and 8 bases separated the two germline ends.

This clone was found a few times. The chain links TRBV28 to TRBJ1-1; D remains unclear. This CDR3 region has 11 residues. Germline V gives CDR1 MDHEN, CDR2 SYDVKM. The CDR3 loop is CLTRMNTEAFF. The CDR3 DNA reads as TGTCTCACACGCATGAACACTGAAGCTTTCTTT.

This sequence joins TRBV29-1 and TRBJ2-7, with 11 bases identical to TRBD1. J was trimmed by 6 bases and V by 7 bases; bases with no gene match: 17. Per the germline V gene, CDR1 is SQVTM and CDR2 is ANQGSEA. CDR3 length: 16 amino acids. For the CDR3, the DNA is TGCAGCGCCCGCGGGCAAGGACAGGGGGCAGGTAGCGAGCAGTACTTC. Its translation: CSARGQGQGAGSEQYF.

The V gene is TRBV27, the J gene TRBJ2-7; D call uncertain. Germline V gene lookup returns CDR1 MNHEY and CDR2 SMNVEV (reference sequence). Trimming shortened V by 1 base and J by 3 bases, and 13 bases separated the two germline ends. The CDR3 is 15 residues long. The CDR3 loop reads CASSLLPAVYYEQYF. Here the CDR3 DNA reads TGTGCCAGCAGTTTATTACCCGCGGTCTACTACGAGCAGTACTTC.

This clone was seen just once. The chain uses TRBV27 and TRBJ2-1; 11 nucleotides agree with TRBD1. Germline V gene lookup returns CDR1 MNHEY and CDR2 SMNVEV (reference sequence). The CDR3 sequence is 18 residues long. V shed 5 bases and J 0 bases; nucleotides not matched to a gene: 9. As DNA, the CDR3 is TGTGCCAGCAGTATTCTATCCGGGACAGGGGGCTCCTACAATGAGCAGTTCTTC. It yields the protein CASSILSGTGGSYNEQFF.

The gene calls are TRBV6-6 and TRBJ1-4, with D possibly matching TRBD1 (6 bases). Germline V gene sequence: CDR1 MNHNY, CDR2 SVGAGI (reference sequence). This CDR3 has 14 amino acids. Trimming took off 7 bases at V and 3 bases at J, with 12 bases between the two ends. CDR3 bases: TGTGCCAGCACTCCCGGACAGTCTAATGAAAAACTGTTTTTT. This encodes CASTPGQSNEKLFF.

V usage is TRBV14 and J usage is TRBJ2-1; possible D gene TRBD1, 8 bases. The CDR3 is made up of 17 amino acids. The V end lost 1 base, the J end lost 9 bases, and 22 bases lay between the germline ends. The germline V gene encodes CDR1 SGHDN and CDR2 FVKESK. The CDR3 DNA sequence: TGTGCCAGCAGCCAAGTTAAAATCGCGGGGGACAGGCGTGAGCAGTTCTTC. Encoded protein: CASSQVKIAGDRREQFF.

The CDR3 protein is CASSLGGGVTDTQYF. The CDR3 DNA sequence: TGTGCCAGCAGCCTAGGGGGCGGGGTCACAGATACGCAGTATTTT. V and J are TRBV5-6 and TRBJ2-3; D is possibly TRBD1 (7 bases). With 4 bases removed from V and 2 bases from J, the gap between germline ends came to 14 bases. The CDR3 is made up of 15 amino acids. The germline V gene has CDR1 SGHDT and CDR2 YYEEEE.

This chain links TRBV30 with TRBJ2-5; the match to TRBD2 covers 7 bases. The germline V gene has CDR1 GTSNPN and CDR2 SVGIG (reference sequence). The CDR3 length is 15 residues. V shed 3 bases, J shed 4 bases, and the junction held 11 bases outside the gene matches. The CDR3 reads CAWRPGLAELETQYF. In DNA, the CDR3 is TGTGCCTGGAGACCAGGGCTAGCGGAGCTAGAGACCCAGTACTTC.

The CDR3 DNA reads as TGTGCCTGGAGCCGACTAGCGGGAGGGGACCTCGAGCAGTACTTC. This codes for CAWSRLAGGDLEQYF. The chain employs TRBV30 and TRBJ2-7; TRBD2 matches 14 bases. Per germline, CDR1 GTSNPN and CDR2 SVGIG (reference sequence). The CDR3 spans 15 residues. The ends lost 3 bases at V and 6 bases at J; junction bases unmatched: 7.